Listed below are T cell receptor beta chains from one sample, sequenced in a study of radiotherapy plus CTLA-4 blockade in lung cancer. The protocol was immunoSEQ multiplex PCR, while the TCRdb copy is restricted to in-frame clones and leaves out a portion. In the table there are approximately 28,000 clones, 70% to 80% of which are singletons. The sequencing used peripheral blood, collected from a patient treated with radiotherapy plus ipilimumab. These receptor sequences come from a human donor with non-small cell lung cancer that progressed on radiotherapy plus ipilimumab. Each CDR3 is given with its conserved first and last residue. The D gene is left open where the match is weak. Clone size, where shown, is once, few, many, or a class for clones that have expanded.

>TRBJ1-2|14|.|TRBV5-1|.
CASSLNGANYGYTF
TGCGCCAGCAGCTTGAACGGAGCTAACTATGGCTACACCTTC
>TRBJ2-3|15|.|TRBV11-2|.
CASTPRGGSTDTQYF
TGTGCCAGCACCCCAAGGGGGGGGAGCACAGATACGCAGTATTTT
>TRBJ1-2|14|.|TRBV7-9|.
CASSLATGNYGYTF
TGTGCCAGCAGCTTAGCTACAGGAAACTATGGCTACACCTTC
>TRBJ1-1|12|.|TRBV7-2|.
CASSLDFGEAFF
TGTGCCAGCAGCTTAGATTTTGGTGAAGCTTTCTTT
>TRBJ1-2|15|.|TRBV27|.
CASSLLGDLNYGYTF
TGTGCCAGCAGTTTATTAGGGGATCTTAACTATGGCTACACCTTC
>TRBJ1-1|12|.|TRBV29-1|.
CSAISGSEGAFF
TGCAGCGCCATTAGTGGGTCGGAGGGGGCTTTCTTT
>TRBJ2-7|15|.|TRBV6-1|TRBD1
CASTPGETGIYEQYF
TGTGCCAGCACTCCAGGTGAGACAGGGATCTACGAGCAGTACTTC
>TRBJ2-7|15|.|TRBV11-2|TRBD1
CASSLRTGTSYEQYF
TGTGCCAGCAGCTTAAGGACAGGGACCTCCTACGAGCAGTACTTC
>TRBJ2-3|14|.|TRBV27|TRBD1
CASKRDSSTDTQYF
TGTGCCAGCAAAAGGGACAGCTCCACAGATACGCAGTATTTT
>TRBJ2-3|15|.|TRBV9|.
CASSVWKGAEDTQYF
TGTGCCAGCAGCGTTTGGAAAGGGGCGGAGGATACGCAGTATTTT
>TRBJ2-1|16|few|TRBV4-3|TRBD1
CASSQDSGGAYNEQFF
TGCGCCAGCAGCCAAGATTCAGGGGGCGCCTACAATGAGCAGTTCTTC
>TRBJ2-5|17|.|TRBV7-9|TRBD1
CASSSVFSPGGAETQYF
TGTGCCAGCAGCTCCGTTTTTTCTCCAGGGGGCGCAGAGACCCAGTACTTC
>TRBJ1-2|12|.|TRBV28|.
CASSFGKEGYTF
TGTGCCAGCAGTTTTGGCAAAGAGGGCTACACCTTC
>TRBJ2-7|15|.|TRBV4-3|.
CASSQEPQAPYEQYF
TGCGCCAGCAGCCAAGAGCCGCAAGCGCCCTACGAGCAGTACTTC
>TRBJ1-4|15|.|TRBV7-9|.
CASSPNRARNEKLFF
TGTGCCAGCAGCCCCAACAGGGCGCGTAATGAAAAACTGTTTTTT
>TRBJ1-1|17|.|TRBV19|TRBD1
CASSQTDRGQGNTEAFF
TGTGCCAGTAGTCAAACCGACCGGGGACAGGGAAACACTGAAGCTTTCTTT
>TRBJ1-5|14|.|TRBV19|.
CASSIAPGAQPQHF
TGTGCCAGTAGTATAGCCCCGGGGGCTCAGCCCCAGCATTTT
>TRBJ2-2|14|.|TRBV30|.
CAWSVRAGAGELFF
TGTGCCTGGAGTGTGAGGGCGGGCGCCGGGGAGCTGTTTTTT
>TRBJ2-7|15|few|TRBV4-1|.
CASSREPGQVYEQYF
TGCGCCAGCAGCCGGGAGCCGGGCCAAGTCTACGAGCAGTACTTC
>TRBJ2-1|14|.|TRBV10-3|TRBD2
CAISKGLADNEQFF
TGTGCCATCAGTAAGGGACTAGCCGACAATGAGCAGTTCTTC
>TRBJ2-1|12|.|TRBV2|.
CAEGNSYNEQFF
TGTGCGGAGGGGAACTCCTACAATGAGCAGTTCTTC
>TRBJ2-3|14|.|TRBV5-1|.
CASSLGDSTDTQYF
TGCGCCAGCAGCTTAGGGGACAGCACAGATACGCAGTATTTT